The 20 T cell receptor beta chains below were found in one sample sequenced in a study of CD8 T cells in Susac syndrome. RNA in amounts of roughly 0.5 to 1 ug was reverse transcribed with random hexamers. MiXCR was run by TCRdb on the immunoSEQ multiplex PCR reads, yielding one entry per CDR3 protein. The sample holds about 120,000 distinct CDR3 sequences; roughly 91% are singletons and the top ten take 0.11% to 0.15%. Sequences were obtained from CD4+ T cells from PBMCs. All receptors derive from a human donor in good health.

The rearrangement uses TRBV5-6 and TRBJ2-1, with D perhaps matching TRBD1 (9 bases). This CDR3 is 17 amino acids long. V gave up 2 bases and J gave up 6 bases, with 21 bases separating them. The germline V gene encodes CDR1 SGHDT and CDR2 YYEEEE. The CDR3 region has the DNA TGTGCCAGCAGCTTATTAGCGGGACAGGGAACCTTCAATGAGCAGTTCTTC. It codes for CASSLLAGQGTFNEQFF.

The V and J genes are TRBV30 and TRBJ2-1; 8 bases line up with TRBD2. Trimming cost V 3 bases and J 8 bases; bases outside gene matches: 15. This CDR3 is built from 16 residues. Germline assignment: CDR1 GTSNPN and CDR2 SVGIG (reference sequence). CDR3: CAWSFSGTQLADEQFF. The CDR3 nucleotides are TGTGCCTGGAGCTTTAGCGGGACCCAATTAGCCGATGAGCAGTTCTTC.

V usage is TRBV7-8 and J usage is TRBJ2-7, with TRBD1 matching over 7 bases. From germline, CDR1 is SGHVS and CDR2 FQNEAQ. CDR3 length: 14 residues. The junction had 4 bases not matched to a gene; V was cut back by 1 base and J by 4 bases. The CDR3 nucleotides are TGTGCCAGCAGCTTAGACAGGGGTGGGTACGAGCAGTACTTC. This sequence encodes CASSLDRGGYEQYF.

This clonotype was observed a handful of times. The chain recombines TRBV29-1 with TRBJ2-4; 9 nucleotides match TRBD2. CDR1 and CDR2 from the germline V gene are SQVTM and ANQGSEA. There are 18 residues in the CDR3. Unmatched junction bases numbered 18, after V lost 7 bases and J lost 2 bases. CDR3 residues: CSGGSAGGFSFPKNIQYF. Written as DNA, the CDR3 is TGCAGCGGGGGGTCCGCGGGAGGGTTTAGTTTTCCCAAAAACATTCAGTACTTC. Combining the CDR3 with reference TRBV29-1 and TRBJ2-4 gives the whole variable domain SAVISQKPSRDICQRGTSLTIQCQVDSQVTMMFWYRQQPGQSLTLIATANQGSEATYESGFVIDKFPISRPNLTFSTLTVSNMSPEDSSIYLCSGGSAGGFSFPKNIQYFGAGTRLSVL.

This clonotype occurred a few times. The chain has TRBV11-1 and TRBJ2-1, with TRBD2 matching 8 bases. Unmatched junction bases numbered 12, after V lost 5 bases and J lost 0 bases. This CDR3 contains 18 residues. The germline gives CDR1 SGHAT, CDR2 FQDESV (reference sequence). The CDR3 loop is CASSPPFLAGNSYNEQFF. Written as DNA, the CDR3 is TGTGCCAGCAGCCCCCCTTTCTTAGCGGGGAACTCCTACAATGAGCAGTTCTTC.

The chain is built from TRBV5-8 and TRBJ2-3; 8 nucleotides line up with TRBD1. The V and J ends lost 1 base and 6 bases, in that order; junction bases with no gene match: 16. Germline V lookup: CDR1 SGHTS, CDR2 YDEGEE. There are 18 residues in the CDR3. The CDR3 DNA is TGTGCCAGCAGCTTGTTTGGACAGGGCCCGAGAACGGTCGATACGCAGTATTTT. Its translation: CASSLFGQGPRTVDTQYF. Variable domain in full (rest from reference TRBV5-8 and TRBJ2-3): EAGVTQSPTHLIKTRGQQATLRCSPISGHTSVYWYQQALGLGLQFLLWYDEGEERNRGNFPPRFSGRQFPNYSSELNVNALELEDSALYLCASSLFGQGPRTVDTQYFGPGTRLTVL.

This chain uses TRBV4-3 with TRBJ1-4, with TRBD1 matching over 9 bases. Germline CDR1 and CDR2: LGHNA and YSLEER. This CDR3 region has 17 residues. Trimming removed 3 bases from V and 1 base from J; junction bases left unmatched: 6. CDR3 DNA: TGCGCCAGCAGCCAGGAGACAGGGGGAGTAACTAATGAAAAACTGTTTTTT. The encoded protein is CASSQETGGVTNEKLFF.

The chain employs TRBV11-2 and TRBJ2-6; D is unresolved. The germline gives CDR1 SGHAT, CDR2 FQNNGV. The CDR3 runs to 15 residues. V lost 0 bases to trimming and J lost 0 bases, with 3 bases between them. The CDR3 DNA follows: TGTGCCAGCAGCTTAGACAACTCTGGGGCCAACGTCCTGACTTTC. Amino acids: CASSLDNSGANVLTF. The complete variable domain, with remaining parts taken from reference TRBV11-2 and TRBJ2-6, reads EAGVAQSPRYKIIEKRQSVAFWCNPISGHATLYWYQQILGQGPKLLIQFQNNGVVDDSQLPKDRFSAERLKGVDSTLKIQPAKLEDSAVYLCASSLDNSGANVLTFGAGSRLTVL.

The J gene is TRBJ2-1, the V gene TRBV20-1; D remains unclear. Trimming cost V 3 bases and J 9 bases, with 18 bases left between them. The V gene's germline CDR1 is DFQATT and CDR2 SNEGSKA (reference sequence). CDR3 size: 14 residues. CDR3 loop: CSASYGVAASEQFF. The CDR3 region has the DNA TGCAGTGCTAGTTATGGGGTCGCCGCCAGTGAGCAGTTCTTC.

This sequence joins TRBV14 and TRBJ1-2; D ambiguous. CDR3 length: 14 residues. Germline values: CDR1 SGHDN, CDR2 FVKESK. V was trimmed by 0 bases and J by 5 bases, leaving 10 bases between them. The CDR3 region is CASSQDPRPYGYTF. As DNA, the CDR3 is TGTGCCAGCAGCCAAGATCCCAGACCTTATGGCTACACCTTC.

This chain's CDR3 is CASSQSTQEGVSGELFF. The CDR3 coding sequence is TGTGCCAGCAGCCAGTCGACGCAAGAAGGGGTATCCGGGGAGCTGTTTTTT. This chain links TRBV9 with TRBJ2-2; the D gene is possibly TRBD1 (5 bases). Trimming took 4 bases from V and 6 from J, leaving 22 bases between them. This CDR3 spans 17 amino acids. In germline, CDR1 is SGDLS, CDR2 YYNGEE. Using reference TRBV9 and TRBJ2-2 for the parts outside the CDR3, the full variable domain is DSGVTQTPKHLITATGQRVTLRCSPRSGDLSVYWYQQSLDQGLQFLIQYYNGEERAKGNILERFSAQQFPDLHSELNLSSLELGDSALYFCASSQSTQEGVSGELFFGEGSRLTVL.

The V call is TRBV5-1, the J call TRBJ2-1, with TRBD1 matching 9 bases. The germline V gene has CDR1 SGHRS and CDR2 YFSETQ. This CDR3 is 17 amino acids long. V lost 3 bases and J lost 15; bases outside the gene matches: 22. CDR3 sequence (DNA): TGCGCCAGCAGCTCAGCCGGGACAGGGCCCCCAACTAACAGTCTGTTCTTC. The encoded protein is CASSSAGTGPPTNSLFF.

This chain links TRBV30 with TRBJ1-1; D might be TRBD1 (6 bases). The CDR3 contains 13 residues. V was clipped by 8 bases and J by 3 bases, with 16 bases between them. The germline gives CDR1 GTSNPN, CDR2 SVGIG (reference sequence). The CDR3 coding sequence is TGTGCCGGGATATCGGACAGATACACTGAAGCTTTCTTT. It encodes CAGISDRYTEAFF.

The chain joins TRBV6-1 to TRBJ1-2; D ambiguous. The germline V and J ends were trimmed by 6 bases and 8 bases, with 28 bases remaining between them. The CDR3 contains 17 residues. Germline V gene sequence: CDR1 MNHNS, CDR2 SASEGT. CDR3 loop: CASRFTGSIFTADGYTF. The CDR3 DNA reads as TGTGCCAGCAGGTTTACCGGGTCCATCTTTACGGCAGACGGCTACACCTTC.

In this sample, this clonotype turned up once. The chain combines TRBV7-9 with TRBJ1-1, with no clear D. Trimming cost V 0 bases and J 6 bases, with 8 bases left between them. Germline V lookup: CDR1 SEHNR, CDR2 FQNEAQ (reference sequence). The CDR3 is made up of 13 amino acids. Here the CDR3 reads CASSLAQRAEAFF. The CDR3 nucleotides read TGTGCCAGCAGCTTAGCCCAGAGGGCTGAAGCTTTCTTT.

The V and J genes are TRBV29-1 and TRBJ2-3, with TRBD1 matching over 10 bases. The CDR3 sequence is 15 residues long. V lost 6 bases and J lost 3; bases outside the gene matches: 9. Per germline, CDR1 SQVTM and CDR2 ANQGSEA. The CDR3 region has the DNA TGCAGCGTCCAGTGGGGACAGGGGCCTACAGATACGCAGTATTTT. It specifies CSVQWGQGPTDTQYF.

The chain carries TRBV6-1 and TRBJ1-2; 8 nucleotides line up with TRBD1. With V trimmed by 3 bases and J by 3 bases, 3 bases remained unmatched. CDR3 length: 14 residues. The germline CDR1 and CDR2 sequences are MNHNS and SASEGT. CDR3 in DNA: TGTGCCAGCAGTGACCTGACAGGGGACTATGGCTACACCTTC. This translates into CASSDLTGDYGYTF.

In this sample, this clonotype turned up once. J is TRBJ2-5 and V is TRBV7-2, with 10 bases that match TRBD1. Germline values: CDR1 SGHTA, CDR2 FQGNSA. The CDR3 is made up of 18 amino acids. Losses at the gene ends were 1 base for V and 5 bases for J; bases not matched to a gene: 13. The CDR3 DNA sequence: TGTGCCAGCAGCTTAGGGGGCCCAGGGACAGGGGTTTGGGAGACCCAGTACTTC. The encoded protein is CASSLGGPGTGVWETQYF.

This chain uses TRBV18 with TRBJ2-2; D is unclear. The CDR3 extends over 16 amino acids. V was cut by 5 bases and J by 0 bases, with 13 bases left in between. The germline gives CDR1 KGHSH, CDR2 LQKENI. CDR3 bases: TGTGCCAGCTCATCGATTCGACTGACGAACACCGGGGAGCTGTTTTTT. It specifies CASSSIRLTNTGELFF.

The gene calls are TRBV14 and TRBJ1-4; tentative D call: TRBD1 (5 bases). The CDR3 runs 15 residues. Trimming pared 4 bases from V and 3 bases from J, leaving 12 bases between. CDR1 and CDR2 from the germline V gene are SGHDN and FVKESK. The CDR3 loop reads CASSPRGLANEKLFF. CDR3 sequence (DNA): TGTGCCAGCAGCCCCCGGGGGTTAGCTAATGAAAAACTGTTTTTT.